This T cell receptor (beta chain) was profiled in a study of human T cells and chemical hapten exposure. General study findings and limits: PT1 expanded TCR counts and patch test score correlated positively.

This clonotype appeared a few times. Its specificity is not known. The library tagged individual cDNA molecules with unique molecular identifiers. Each CDR3 protein gets one entry after TCRdb re-called the RACE reads with MiXCR. The profile shows some 170,000 distinct CDR3 sequences, around 20% of them singletons. Time point reported: patch test 1, 2 weeks after DPC sensitization. As for treatment: therapeutic diphenylcyclopropenone sensitization with weekly scalp DPC. The receptor comes from a woman aged 45-65 years with alopecia areata. Some clones in this sample may be carry-over from other donors' samples. Sequenced here: whole blood, sampled in connection with sensitization to the hapten diphenylcyclopropenone (DPC).

CDR3 sequence (DNA): TGCAGTCCGCGGTCCATATATGAGCAGTTCTTC. Translation: CSPRSIYEQFF. The chain couples TRBV20-1 to TRBJ2-1, with D unclear. The CDR3 sequence is 11 residues long. Deletions cut 8 bases from V and 8 bases from J, with 13 bases between. Germline lookup yields CDR1 DFQATT and CDR2 SNEGSKA (reference sequence).